This T cell receptor (beta chain) was sequenced during a study of blood T cell repertoires in COVID-19. Whole-study context: COVID-19 samples from acute and convalescent phases originated in the United States, Italy and Spain.

As processed by the authors: Nucleated cell counts were estimated from reference gene primer amplification. The protocol was immunoSEQ multiplex PCR, while the TCRdb copy is restricted to in-frame clones and leaves out a portion. V, J and clone size derive from that table, while D and trimming were established from the DNA sequence. The table records approximately 170,000 clones, 80% to 85% of them present only once. The length of the CDR3 is 15 residues. Germline assignment: CDR1 MDHEN and CDR2 SYDVKM. V lost 5 bases, J lost 5 bases, and 15 bases lay in between. The J gene is TRBJ2-2, the V gene TRBV28; perhaps TRBD2 as D (6 bases). The TCR originated in a human donor with acute or convalescent COVID-19. The donor label of this sample is uncertain. The sample consisted of peripheral blood. The DNA for the CDR3 is TGTGCCAGCAGTCTTAGCGGAGATGGAACCGGGGAGCTGTTTTTT. Its protein product is CASSLSGDGTGELFF.